This T cell receptor (beta chain) was captured by sequencing in a study of blood T cells in healthy people across ages. Primers used in a second PCR of about 7 to 12 cycles were a sample-barcoded 5' primer and a J-beta primer mix. MiXCR, run by TCRdb on the 5' RACE reads, gives a single entry per CDR3 protein. The table lists around 1,600,000 distinct CDR3 sequences, roughly two fifths of them singletons. This clonotype has more than one count but fewer than ten. The source material was blood. The clonotype originates from a woman under 30 in good health.

CDR3: CASSSGPIQWEQFF. The CDR3 DNA is TGTGCCAGCAGCTCCGGGCCCATACAATGGGAGCAGTTCTTC. The J gene is TRBJ2-1, the V gene TRBV4-2; D call uncertain. Trimming stripped 5 bases from V and 10 bases from J, with 18 bases between. The germline CDR1 and CDR2 sequences are LGHNA and YNFKEQ. This CDR3 comprises 14 residues.